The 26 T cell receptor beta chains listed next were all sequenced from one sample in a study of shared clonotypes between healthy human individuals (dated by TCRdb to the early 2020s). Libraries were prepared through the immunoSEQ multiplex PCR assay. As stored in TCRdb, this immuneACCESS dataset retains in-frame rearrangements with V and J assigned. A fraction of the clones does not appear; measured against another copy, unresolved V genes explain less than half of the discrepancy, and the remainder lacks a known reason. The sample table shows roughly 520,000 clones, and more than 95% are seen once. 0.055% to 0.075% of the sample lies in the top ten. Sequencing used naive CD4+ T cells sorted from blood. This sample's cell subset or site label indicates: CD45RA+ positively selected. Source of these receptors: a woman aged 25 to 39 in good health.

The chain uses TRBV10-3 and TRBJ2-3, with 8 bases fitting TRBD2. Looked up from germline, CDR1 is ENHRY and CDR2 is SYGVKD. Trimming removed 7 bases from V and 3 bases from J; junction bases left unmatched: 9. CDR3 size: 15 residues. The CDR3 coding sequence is TGTGCCATCATGGCCGGGGGGGTTAGTACAGATACGCAGTATTTT. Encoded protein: CAIMAGGVSTDTQYF.

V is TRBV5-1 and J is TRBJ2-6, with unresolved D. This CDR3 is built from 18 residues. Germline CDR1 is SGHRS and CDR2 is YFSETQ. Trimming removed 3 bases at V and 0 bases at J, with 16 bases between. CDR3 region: CASSSAGGSSSGANVLTF. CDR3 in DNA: TGCGCCAGCAGCTCCGCAGGTGGTTCTAGCTCTGGGGCCAACGTCCTGACTTTC.

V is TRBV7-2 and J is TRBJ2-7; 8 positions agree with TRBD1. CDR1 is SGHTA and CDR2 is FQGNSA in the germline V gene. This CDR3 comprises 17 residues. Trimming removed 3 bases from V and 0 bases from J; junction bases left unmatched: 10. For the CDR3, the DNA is TGTGCCAGCAGCTTTGCAGGGGGCTATTCCACCTCCTACGAGCAGTACTTC. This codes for CASSFAGGYSTSYEQYF.

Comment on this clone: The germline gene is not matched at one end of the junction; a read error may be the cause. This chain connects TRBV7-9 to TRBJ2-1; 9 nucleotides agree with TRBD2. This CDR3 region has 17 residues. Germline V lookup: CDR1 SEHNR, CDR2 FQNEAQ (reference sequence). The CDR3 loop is CASSPRSSGTSYNGQFF. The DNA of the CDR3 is TGTGCCAGCAGCCCCCGCTCTAGCGGGACCTCCTACAATGGGCAGTTCTTC.

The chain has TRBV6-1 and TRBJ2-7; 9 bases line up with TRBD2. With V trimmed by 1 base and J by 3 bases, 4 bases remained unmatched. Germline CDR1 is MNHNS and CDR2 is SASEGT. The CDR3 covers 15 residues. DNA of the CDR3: TGTGCCAGCAGTGAAGGCCTAGCGGGAAACTACGAGCAGTACTTC. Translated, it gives CASSEGLAGNYEQYF.

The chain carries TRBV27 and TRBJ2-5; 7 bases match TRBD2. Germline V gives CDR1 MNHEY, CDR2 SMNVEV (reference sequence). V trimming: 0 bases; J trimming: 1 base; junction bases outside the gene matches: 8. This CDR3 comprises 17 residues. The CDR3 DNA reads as TGTGCCAGCAGTTTATCCCCAGCGGGGACCCTCCAAGAGACCCAGTACTTC. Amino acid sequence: CASSLSPAGTLQETQYF.

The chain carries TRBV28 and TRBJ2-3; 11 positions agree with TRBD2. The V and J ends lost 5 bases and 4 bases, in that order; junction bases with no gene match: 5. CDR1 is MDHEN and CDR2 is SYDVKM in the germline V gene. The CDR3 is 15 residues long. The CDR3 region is CASSATSGIADTQYF. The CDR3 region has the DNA TGTGCCAGCAGTGCGACTAGCGGGATCGCAGATACGCAGTATTTT.

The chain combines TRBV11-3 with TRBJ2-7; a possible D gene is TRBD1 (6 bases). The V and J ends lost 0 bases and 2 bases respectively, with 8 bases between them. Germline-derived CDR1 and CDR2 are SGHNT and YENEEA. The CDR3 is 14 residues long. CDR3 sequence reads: CASSLDPGAYEQYF. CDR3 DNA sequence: TGTGCCAGCAGCTTAGATCCAGGGGCCTACGAGCAGTACTTC. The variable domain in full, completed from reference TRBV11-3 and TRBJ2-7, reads EAGVVQSPRYKIIEKKQPVAFWCNPISGHNTLYWYLQNLGQGPELLIRYENEEAVDDSQLPKDRFSAERLKGVDSTLKIQPAELGDSAVYLCASSLDPGAYEQYFGPGTRLTVT.

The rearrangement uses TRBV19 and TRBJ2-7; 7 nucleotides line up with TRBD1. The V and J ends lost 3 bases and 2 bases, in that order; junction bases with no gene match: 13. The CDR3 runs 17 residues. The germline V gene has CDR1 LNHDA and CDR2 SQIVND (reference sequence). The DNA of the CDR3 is TGTGCCAGTAGTATCACCCGACAGGGCCCAATAACCTACGAGCAGTACTTC. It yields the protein CASSITRQGPITYEQYF.

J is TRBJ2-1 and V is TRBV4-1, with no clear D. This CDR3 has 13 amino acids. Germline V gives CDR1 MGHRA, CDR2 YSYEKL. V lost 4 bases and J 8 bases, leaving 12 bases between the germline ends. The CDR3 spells CASSPSPIDEQFF. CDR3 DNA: TGCGCCAGCAGCCCCTCCCCAATCGATGAGCAGTTCTTC.

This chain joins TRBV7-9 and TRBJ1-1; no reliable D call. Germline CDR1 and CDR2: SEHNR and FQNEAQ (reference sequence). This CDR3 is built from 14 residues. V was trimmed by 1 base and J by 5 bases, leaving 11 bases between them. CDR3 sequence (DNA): TGTGCCAGCAGCTTAGGGGTCTCTGAGACTGAAGCTTTCTTT. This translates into CASSLGVSETEAFF.

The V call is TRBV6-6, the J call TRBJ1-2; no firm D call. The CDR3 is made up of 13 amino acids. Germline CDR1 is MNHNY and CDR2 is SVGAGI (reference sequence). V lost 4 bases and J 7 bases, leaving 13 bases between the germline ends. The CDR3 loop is CASSSLDLGGYTF. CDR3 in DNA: TGTGCCAGCAGTTCCTTAGACTTAGGTGGCTACACCTTC.

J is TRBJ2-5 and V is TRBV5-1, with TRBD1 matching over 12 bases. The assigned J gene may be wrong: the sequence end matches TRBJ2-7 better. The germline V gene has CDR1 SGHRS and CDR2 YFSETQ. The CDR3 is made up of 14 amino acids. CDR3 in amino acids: CASSFRDRGLEQYF. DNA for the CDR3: TGCGCCAGCAGCTTCCGGGACAGGGGGCTCGAGCAGTACTTC.

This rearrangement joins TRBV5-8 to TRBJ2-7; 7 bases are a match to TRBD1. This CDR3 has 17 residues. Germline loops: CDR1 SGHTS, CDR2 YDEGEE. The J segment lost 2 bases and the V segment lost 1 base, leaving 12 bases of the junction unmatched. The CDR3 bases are TGTGCCAGCAGCTTGCGAACCTCCCGGGACAGCCCCTACGAGCAGTACTTC. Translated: CASSLRTSRDSPYEQYF.

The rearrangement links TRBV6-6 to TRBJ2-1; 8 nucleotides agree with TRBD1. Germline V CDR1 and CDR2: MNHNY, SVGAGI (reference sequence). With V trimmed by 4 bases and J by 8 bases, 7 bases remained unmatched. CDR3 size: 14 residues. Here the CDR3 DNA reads TGTGCCAGCAGTTTGAGGACAGGGCTTTATGAGCAGTTCTTC. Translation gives CASSLRTGLYEQFF.

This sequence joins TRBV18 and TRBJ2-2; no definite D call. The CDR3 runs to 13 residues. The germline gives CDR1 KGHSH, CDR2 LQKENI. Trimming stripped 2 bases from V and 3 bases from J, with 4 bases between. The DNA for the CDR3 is TGTGCCAGCTCACCAGATCACACCGGGGAGCTGTTTTTT. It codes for CASSPDHTGELFF.

CDR3 sequence (DNA): TGCGCCAGCAGCTTTAATCCAGGGGCTGCCTACGAGCAGTACTTC. As protein: CASSFNPGAAYEQYF. V and J are TRBV5-1 and TRBJ2-7, with D tentatively TRBD1 (6 bases). Trimming cost V 2 bases and J 2 bases, with 14 bases left between them. Per germline, CDR1 SGHRS and CDR2 YFSETQ. The CDR3 contains 15 residues.

CDR3 residues: CASSYSSSHYNEQFF. The CDR3 bases are TGTGCCAGCAGCTATTCTAGCAGTCATTACAATGAGCAGTTCTTC. This chain connects TRBV7-8 to TRBJ2-1; D possibly corresponds to TRBD2 (5 bases). The CDR3 has 15 residues. Germline V CDR1 and CDR2: SGHVS, FQNEAQ. Trimming pared 4 bases from V and 4 bases from J, leaving 14 bases between.

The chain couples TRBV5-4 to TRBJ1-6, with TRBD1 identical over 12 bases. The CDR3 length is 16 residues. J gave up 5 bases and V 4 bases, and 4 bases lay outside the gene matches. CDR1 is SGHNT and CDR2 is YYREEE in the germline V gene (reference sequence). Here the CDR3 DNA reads TGTGCCAGCAGCAAAGGGACAGGGGGCCATAATTCACCCCTCCACTTT. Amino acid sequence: CASSKGTGGHNSPLHF.

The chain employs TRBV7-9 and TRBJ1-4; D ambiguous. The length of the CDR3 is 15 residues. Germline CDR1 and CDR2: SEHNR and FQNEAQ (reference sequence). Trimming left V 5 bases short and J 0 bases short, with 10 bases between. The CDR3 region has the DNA TGTGCCAGCAGCCTAACTACCGCAACTAATGAAAAACTGTTTTTT. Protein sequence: CASSLTTATNEKLFF.

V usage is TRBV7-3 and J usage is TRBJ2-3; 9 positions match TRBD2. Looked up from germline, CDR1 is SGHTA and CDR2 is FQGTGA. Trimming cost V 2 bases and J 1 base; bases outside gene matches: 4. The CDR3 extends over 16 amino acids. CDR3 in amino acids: CASSLYIAGGTDTQYF. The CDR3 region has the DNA TGTGCCAGCAGCTTATATATAGCGGGAGGCACAGATACGCAGTATTTT.

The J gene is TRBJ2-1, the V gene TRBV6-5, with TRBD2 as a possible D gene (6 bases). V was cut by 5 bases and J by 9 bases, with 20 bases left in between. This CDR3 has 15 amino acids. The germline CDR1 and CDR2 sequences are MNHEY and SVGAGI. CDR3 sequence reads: CASSRKIGGLGEQFF. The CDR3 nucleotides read TGTGCCAGCAGTAGGAAGATCGGAGGGTTGGGTGAGCAGTTCTTC.

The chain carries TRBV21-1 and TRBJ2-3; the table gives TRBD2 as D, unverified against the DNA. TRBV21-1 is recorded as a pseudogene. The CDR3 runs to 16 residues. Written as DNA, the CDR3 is TGTGCCAGCACGGGAGGGGCCGTTCCTTGGACAGATACGCAGTATTTT. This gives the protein CASTGGAVPWTDTQYF.

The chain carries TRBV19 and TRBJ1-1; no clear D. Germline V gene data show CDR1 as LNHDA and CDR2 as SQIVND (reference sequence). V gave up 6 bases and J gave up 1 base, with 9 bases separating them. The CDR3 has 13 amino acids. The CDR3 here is CASSRRGNTEAFF. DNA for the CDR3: TGTGCCAGTAGCAGACGTGGGAACACTGAAGCTTTCTTT. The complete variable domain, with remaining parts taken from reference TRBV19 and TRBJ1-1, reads DGGITQSPKYLFRKEGQNVTLSCEQNLNHDAMYWYRQDPGQGLRLIYYSQIVNDFQKGDIAEGYSVSREKKESFPLTVTSAQKNPTAFYLCASSRRGNTEAFFGQGTRLTVV.

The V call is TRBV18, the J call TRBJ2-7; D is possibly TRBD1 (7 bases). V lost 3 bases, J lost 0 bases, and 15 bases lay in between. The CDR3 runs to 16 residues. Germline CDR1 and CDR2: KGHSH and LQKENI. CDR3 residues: CASSPAGQQPSYEQYF. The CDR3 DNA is TGTGCCAGCTCACCTGCGGGACAGCAACCCTCCTACGAGCAGTACTTC.

CDR3 DNA sequence: TGCGCCAGCAGCCTAAGACAGGACTCTGGGGCCAACGTCCTGACTTTC. Residues: CASSLRQDSGANVLTF. V and J are TRBV4-1 and TRBJ2-6, with D maybe TRBD1 (6 bases). The CDR3 spans 16 residues. Germline CDR1 MGHRA, CDR2 YSYEKL. V lost 4 bases and J lost 0, with 10 bases in between.